The clone carrying this T cell receptor (beta chain) has a count of ten or more. This CDR3 spans 13 amino acids. V was cut by 4 bases and J by 13 bases, with 20 bases left in between. The germline V gene encodes CDR1 SGHRS and CDR2 YFSETQ. The use of a sample-barcoded 5' primer and a J-beta primer mix characterized a second PCR of roughly 7 to 11 cycles. TCRdb re-analysed the 5' RACE reads in MiXCR, keeping a single row per CDR3 protein. The sample holds about 670,000 distinct CDR3 sequences, roughly half seen once. The data belong to a study of blood T cells in healthy people across ages. The V gene is TRBV5-1, the J gene TRBJ1-2, with D tentatively TRBD1 (5 bases). This TCR derives from a woman of 80 years or more in good health. The sequenced sample was blood. The CDR3 sequence: CASSPAGLRQGTF. DNA for the CDR3: TGCGCCAGCAGCCCCGCGGGACTTCGGCAGGGCACCTTC.